This T cell receptor (beta chain) was profiled in a study of blood T cell repertoires in COVID-19. On the study more broadly: Sites in the United States, Italy and Spain provided acute and convalescent COVID-19 samples. Sample material is recorded as cDNA or gDNA derived from T cells, B-cell-depleted T cells, or PBMCs.

Looked up from germline, CDR1 is SGDLS and CDR2 is YYNGEE. The CDR3 is made up of 16 amino acids. V was pared by 4 bases and J by 1 base, with 17 bases between. Under the authors' procedure: Reference gene primer amplification gave nucleated cell count estimates. The repertoire was sequenced with immunoSEQ multiplex PCR; TCRdb's copy has only in-frame clones and lacks some. V, J and clone size were drawn from that table, and D and trimming were deduced from the DNA. Of fewer than 120,000 clones in the sample, 85% to 90% were seen once. This chain uses TRBV9 with TRBJ1-2, with D perhaps TRBD1 (5 bases). The specimen was peripheral blood. The TCR was taken from a woman aged 45 to 65 with acute or convalescent COVID-19. The CDR3 nucleotides read TGTGCCAGCAGCACTTTCGGGCAGGGAAATAACTATGGCTACACCTTC. Protein: CASSTFGQGNNYGYTF.